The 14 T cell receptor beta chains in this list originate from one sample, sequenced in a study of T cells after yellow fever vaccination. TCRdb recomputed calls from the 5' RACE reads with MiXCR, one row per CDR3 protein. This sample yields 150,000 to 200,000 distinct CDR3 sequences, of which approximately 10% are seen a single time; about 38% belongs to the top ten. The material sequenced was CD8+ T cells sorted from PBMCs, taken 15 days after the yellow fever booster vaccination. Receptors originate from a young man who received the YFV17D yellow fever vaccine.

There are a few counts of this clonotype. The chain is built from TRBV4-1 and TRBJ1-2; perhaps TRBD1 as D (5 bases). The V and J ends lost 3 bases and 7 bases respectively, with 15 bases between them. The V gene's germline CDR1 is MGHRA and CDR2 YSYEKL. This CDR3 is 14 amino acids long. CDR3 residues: CASSQVRALLGYTF. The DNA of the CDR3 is TGCGCCAGCAGCCAGGTCAGGGCTTTGCTTGGCTACACCTTC.

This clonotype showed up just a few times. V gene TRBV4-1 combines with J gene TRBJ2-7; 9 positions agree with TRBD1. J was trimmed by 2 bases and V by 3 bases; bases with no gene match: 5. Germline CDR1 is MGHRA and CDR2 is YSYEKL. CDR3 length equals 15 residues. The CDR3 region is CASSHPGTGTYEQYF. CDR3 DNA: TGCGCCAGCAGCCACCCGGGGACAGGGACCTACGAGCAGTACTTC.

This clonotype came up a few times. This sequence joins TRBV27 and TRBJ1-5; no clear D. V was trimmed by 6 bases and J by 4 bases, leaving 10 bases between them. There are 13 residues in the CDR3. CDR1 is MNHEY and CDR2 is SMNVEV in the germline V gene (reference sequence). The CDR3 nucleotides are TGTGCCAGCAGGCTACAGTTAAATCAGCCCCAGCATTTT. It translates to CASRLQLNQPQHF.

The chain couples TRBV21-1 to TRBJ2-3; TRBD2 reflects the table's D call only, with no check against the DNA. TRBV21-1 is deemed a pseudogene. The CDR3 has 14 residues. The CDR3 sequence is CASSPVGGGDTQYF. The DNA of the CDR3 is TGTGCCAGCAGCCCGGTGGGGGGAGGCGATACGCAGTATTTT.

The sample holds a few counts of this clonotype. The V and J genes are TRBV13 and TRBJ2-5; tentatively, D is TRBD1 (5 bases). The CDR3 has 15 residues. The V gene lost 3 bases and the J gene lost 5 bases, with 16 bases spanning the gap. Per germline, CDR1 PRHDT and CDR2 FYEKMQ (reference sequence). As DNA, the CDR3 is TGTGCCAGCAGCTTTTCGTCGGCAGGGCGGGAGACCCAGTACTTC. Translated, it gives CASSFSSAGRETQYF.

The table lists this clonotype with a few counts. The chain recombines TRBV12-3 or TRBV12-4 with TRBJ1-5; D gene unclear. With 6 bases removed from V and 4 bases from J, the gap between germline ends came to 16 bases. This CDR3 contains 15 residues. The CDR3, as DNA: TGTGCCAGCAGCCCGGGTGCGACACCAAATCAGCCCCAGCATTTT. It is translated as CASSPGATPNQPQHF.

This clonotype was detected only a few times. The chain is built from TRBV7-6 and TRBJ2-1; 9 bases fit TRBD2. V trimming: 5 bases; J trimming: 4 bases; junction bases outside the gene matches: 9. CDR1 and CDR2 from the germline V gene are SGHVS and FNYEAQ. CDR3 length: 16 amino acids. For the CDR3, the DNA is TGTGCCAGCAGCCCGGCCGCAGCGGGGGGTTACAATGAGCAGTTCTTC. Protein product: CASSPAAAGGYNEQFF.

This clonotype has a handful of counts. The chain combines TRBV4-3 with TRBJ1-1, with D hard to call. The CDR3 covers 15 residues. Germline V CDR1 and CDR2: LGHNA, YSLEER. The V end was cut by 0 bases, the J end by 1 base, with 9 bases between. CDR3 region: CASSQEGQKNTEAFF. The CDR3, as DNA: TGCGCCAGCAGCCAAGAAGGGCAGAAGAACACTGAAGCTTTCTTT.

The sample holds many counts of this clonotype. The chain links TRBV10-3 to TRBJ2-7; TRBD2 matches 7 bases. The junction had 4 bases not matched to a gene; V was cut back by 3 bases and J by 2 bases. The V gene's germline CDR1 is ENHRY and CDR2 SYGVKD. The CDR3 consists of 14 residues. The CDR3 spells CAISDGTNPYEQYV. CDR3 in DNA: TGTGCCATCAGTGATGGGACTAACCCCTACGAGCAGTACGTC.

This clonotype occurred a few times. In nucleotides, the CDR3 is TGCGCCAGCAGCTATGGACTTTGGGAAGGGTCACCCCTCCACTTT. This gives the protein CASSYGLWEGSPLHF. This chain connects TRBV4-1 to TRBJ1-6, with D hard to call. The CDR3 loop spans 15 amino acids. CDR1 is MGHRA and CDR2 is YSYEKL in the germline V gene. V lost 5 bases to trimming and J lost 10 bases, with 18 bases between them.

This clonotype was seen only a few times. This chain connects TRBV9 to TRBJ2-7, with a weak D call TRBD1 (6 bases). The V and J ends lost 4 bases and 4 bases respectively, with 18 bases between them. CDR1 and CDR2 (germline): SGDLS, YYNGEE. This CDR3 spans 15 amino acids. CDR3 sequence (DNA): TGTGCCAGCAGCCCTCGACAGGCGAATCTGTACGAGCAGTACTTC. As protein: CASSPRQANLYEQYF.

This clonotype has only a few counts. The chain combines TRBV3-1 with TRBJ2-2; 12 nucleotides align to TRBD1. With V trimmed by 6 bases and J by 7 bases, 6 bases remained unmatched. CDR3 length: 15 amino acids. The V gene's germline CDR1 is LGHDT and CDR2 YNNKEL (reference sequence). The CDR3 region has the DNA TGTGCCAGCAGACCGGGACAGGGGGCTCTCGGGGAGCTGTTTTTT. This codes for CASRPGQGALGELFF.

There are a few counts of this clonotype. The DNA of the CDR3 is TGCGCCAGCAGCCAAGATGGTGCCCGGAACACTGAAGCTTTCTTT. This sequence encodes CASSQDGARNTEAFF. The rearrangement links TRBV4-1 to TRBJ1-1; D gene ambiguous. Germline V gene lookup returns CDR1 MGHRA and CDR2 YSYEKL. The CDR3 covers 15 residues. Trimming cost V 0 bases and J 1 base, with 9 bases left between them.

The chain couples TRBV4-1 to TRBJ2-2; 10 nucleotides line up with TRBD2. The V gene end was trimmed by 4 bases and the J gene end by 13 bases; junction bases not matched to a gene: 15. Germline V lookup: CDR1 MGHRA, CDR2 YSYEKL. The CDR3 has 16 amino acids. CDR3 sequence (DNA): TGCGCCAGCAGCCCAGGTAGCGGGGGGCTTTCCTTGGCGCTGTTTTTT. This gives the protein CASSPGSGGLSLALFF.